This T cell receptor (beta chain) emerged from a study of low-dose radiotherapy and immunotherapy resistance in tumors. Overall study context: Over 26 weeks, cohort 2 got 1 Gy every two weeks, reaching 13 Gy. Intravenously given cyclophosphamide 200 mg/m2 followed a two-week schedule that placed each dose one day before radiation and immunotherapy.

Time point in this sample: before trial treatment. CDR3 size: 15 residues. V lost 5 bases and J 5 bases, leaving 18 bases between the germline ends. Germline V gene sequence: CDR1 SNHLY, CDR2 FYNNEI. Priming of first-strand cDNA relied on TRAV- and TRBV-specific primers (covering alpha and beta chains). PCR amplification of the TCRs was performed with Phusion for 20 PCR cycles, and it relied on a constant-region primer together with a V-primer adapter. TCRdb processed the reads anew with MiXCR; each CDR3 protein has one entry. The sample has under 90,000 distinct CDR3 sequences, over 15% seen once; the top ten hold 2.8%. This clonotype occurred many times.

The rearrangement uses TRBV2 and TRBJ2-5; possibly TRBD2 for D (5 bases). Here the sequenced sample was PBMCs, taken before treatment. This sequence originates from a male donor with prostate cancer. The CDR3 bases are TGTGCCAGCAGTCCAAACGGACTTCCCGGGGAGACCCAGTACTTC. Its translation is CASSPNGLPGETQYF.